The 21 T cell receptor beta chains given below trace back to one sample, sequenced in a study of T cell responses to AZD1222 COVID-19 vaccine. Repertoires were generated with immunoSEQ multiplex PCR, while TCRdb's copy carries only in-frame clones and drops some. The table shows 95,000 to 150,000 clones, with 70% to 90% occurring only once. The sample in question was peripheral blood, obtained on day 0 of AZD1222 vaccination. All receptors come from an adult in good health.

The J gene is TRBJ2-2, the V gene TRBV18; possible D gene TRBD1, 6 bases. Germline assignment: CDR1 KGHSH and CDR2 LQKENI. The CDR3 is 16 residues long. Trimming removed 2 bases at V and 2 bases at J, with 12 bases between. The CDR3 protein is CASSPAGTLNTGELFF. In DNA, the CDR3 is TGTGCCAGCTCACCAGCCGGGACACTTAACACCGGGGAGCTGTTTTTT. The whole variable domain, filled in from reference TRBV18 and TRBJ2-2, reads NAGVMQNPRHLVRRRGQEARLRCSPMKGHSHVYWYRQLPEEGLKFMVYLQKENIIDESGMPKERFSAEFPKEGPSILRIQQVVRGDSAAYFCASSPAGTLNTGELFFGEGSRLTVL.

This chain connects TRBV20-1 to TRBJ2-7, with D perhaps TRBD2 (6 bases). Deletions cut 4 bases from V and 5 bases from J, with 9 bases between. The CDR3 extends over 11 amino acids. Germline V gene data show CDR1 as DFQATT and CDR2 as SNEGSKA (reference sequence). The CDR3, as DNA: TGCAGTGCTACCGGGGGAGACGAGCAGTACTTC. Its protein is CSATGGDEQYF.

This chain joins TRBV12-3 or TRBV12-4 and TRBJ1-5, with TRBD1 matching 9 bases. V trimming: 6 bases; J trimming: 9 bases; junction bases outside the gene matches: 3. This CDR3 contains 12 residues. The DNA of the CDR3 is TGTGCCAGCAGCACGGGACAGGGGCCCCAGCATTTT. It translates to CASSTGQGPQHF.

The chain combines TRBV23-1 with TRBJ1-2, with D perhaps matching TRBD1 (6 bases). TRBV23-1 falls under the ORF class, with uncertain function. With 10 bases removed from V and 3 bases from J, the gap between germline ends came to 18 bases. The CDR3 totals 14 residues. CDR3 amino acids: CATGIPGGHYGYTF. The CDR3 region has the DNA TGCGCCACCGGGATACCCGGGGGGCACTATGGCTACACCTTC.

The genes are TRBV5-4 and TRBJ1-4; D possibly corresponds to TRBD1 (5 bases). The CDR3 totals 14 residues. Trimming took off 0 bases at V and 6 bases at J, with 9 bases between the two ends. The V gene's germline CDR1 is SGHNT and CDR2 YYREEE (reference sequence). The chain's CDR3 is CASSLDRSHEKLFF. CDR3 bases: TGTGCCAGCAGCTTGGACAGGAGCCATGAAAAACTGTTTTTT.

V is TRBV14 and J is TRBJ2-5; D ambiguous. There are 13 residues in the CDR3. The V gene's germline CDR1 is SGHDN and CDR2 FVKESK. V lost 4 bases and J 1 base, leaving 7 bases between the germline ends. The CDR3 sequence: CASSRGVQETQYF. The CDR3 DNA sequence: TGTGCCAGCAGCCGTGGAGTCCAAGAGACCCAGTACTTC.

This clone is a singleton in its sample. The chain links TRBV4-3 to TRBJ1-2; D possibly corresponds to TRBD1 (5 bases). The CDR3 sequence is 14 residues long. CDR1 LGHNA and CDR2 YSLEER come from the germline V gene. Trimming took 1 base from V and 4 from J, leaving 10 bases between them. DNA for the CDR3: TGCGCCAGCAGCCAAGGGGACTCAAGCTATGGCTACACCTTC. This sequence encodes CASSQGDSSYGYTF.

The genes are TRBV10-3 and TRBJ1-2; no firm D call. V gave up 5 bases and J gave up 5 bases, with 9 bases separating them. The CDR3 consists of 12 residues. In germline, CDR1 is ENHRY, CDR2 SYGVKD. The CDR3 here is CAISTQEYGYTF. The CDR3 DNA follows: TGTGCCATCAGTACTCAGGAGTATGGCTACACCTTC.

J is TRBJ1-3 and V is TRBV16, with no clear D. Trimming cost V 2 bases and J 0 bases, with 11 bases left between them. Per germline, CDR1 KGHSY and CDR2 FQNENV. The CDR3 is 16 amino acids. This CDR3 reads CASSQEYKVSGNTIYF. DNA of the CDR3: TGTGCCAGCAGCCAAGAGTACAAGGTCTCTGGAAACACCATATATTTT.

This clone was seen once. The chain has TRBV21-1 and TRBJ1-2; TRBD1, the table's D call, was not compared with the DNA. TRBV21-1 counts as a pseudogene. This CDR3 is built from 17 residues. The CDR3 nucleotides read TGTGCCAGCAGCATGCCGGGACAGGGCTCGCGATCTTATGGCTACACCTTC. It translates to CASSMPGQGSRSYGYTF.

This clone is large in the sample. The same CDR3 arises from other DNA sequences in this sample as well. J is TRBJ2-7 and V is TRBV6-5; 10 bases are a match to TRBD1. CDR3 length: 14 residues. Germline lookup yields CDR1 MNHEY and CDR2 SVGAGI. V trimming: 7 bases; J trimming: 4 bases; junction bases outside the gene matches: 7. The chain's CDR3 is CASNRDRGRYEQYF. The CDR3 nucleotides are TGTGCCAGCAATAGGGACAGGGGAAGATACGAGCAGTACTTC.

This clone came up once. The CDR3 reads CASSQTWDNNQPQHF. The DNA of the CDR3 is TGTGCCAGCAGCCAGACTTGGGACAACAATCAGCCCCAGCATTTT. This rearrangement joins TRBV4-2 to TRBJ1-5; TRBD1 is a possible D gene (6 bases). The CDR3 is made up of 15 amino acids. Trimming pared 3 bases from V and 3 bases from J, leaving 12 bases between. CDR1 and CDR2 (germline): LGHNA, YNFKEQ.

CDR3 sequence: CASSFGQGAGELFF. The CDR3 coding sequence is TGTGCCAGCAGCTTCGGGCAGGGTGCCGGGGAGCTGTTTTTT. The chain combines TRBV7-9 with TRBJ2-2; tentatively, D is TRBD1 (5 bases). CDR3 length: 14 residues. V was cut by 3 bases and J by 6 bases, with 11 bases left in between. The V gene's germline CDR1 is SEHNR and CDR2 FQNEAQ (reference sequence).

This chain connects TRBV7-2 to TRBJ1-2, with no clear D. Between the trimmed V and J ends, which lost 1 base and 4 bases, there was a span of 10 bases. The CDR3 has 14 amino acids. Germline-derived CDR1 and CDR2 are SGHTA and FQGNSA. CDR3 in amino acids: CASSLVGAIYGYTF. DNA for the CDR3: TGTGCCAGCAGCTTAGTAGGAGCTATCTATGGCTACACCTTC.

In its sample, this clone was seen once. This rearrangement joins TRBV27 to TRBJ2-7; unclear D gene. The CDR3 consists of 14 residues. Deletions cut 5 bases from V and 2 bases from J, with 13 bases between. Germline V lookup: CDR1 MNHEY, CDR2 SMNVEV (reference sequence). This chain's CDR3 is CASSGDRDAYEQYF. CDR3 sequence (DNA): TGTGCCAGCAGTGGGGATAGGGATGCCTACGAGCAGTACTTC.

The chain employs TRBV2 and TRBJ1-2; D is unresolved. This CDR3 comprises 14 residues. Germline assignment: CDR1 SNHLY and CDR2 FYNNEI. V lost 4 bases and J 5 bases, leaving 14 bases between the germline ends. CDR3 DNA: TGTGCCAGCAGTGCAGGCCCCTCGAGGTATGGCTACACCTTC. Protein sequence: CASSAGPSRYGYTF.

This clone turned up a few times. The chain recombines TRBV27 with TRBJ1-6; the D is unclear. CDR3 length: 14 amino acids. Trimming cost V 7 bases and J 14 bases, with 21 bases left between them. The germline CDR1 and CDR2 sequences are MNHEY and SMNVEV (reference sequence). The CDR3 spells CASTSLGDNSALHF. CDR3 DNA sequence: TGTGCCAGCACCAGTTTGGGTGATAATTCGGCCCTCCACTTT.

V is TRBV5-1 and J is TRBJ2-3; D is uncertain. Germline V gives CDR1 SGHRS, CDR2 YFSETQ. Between the trimmed V and J ends, which lost 4 bases and 5 bases, there was a span of 8 bases. This CDR3 is 12 amino acids long. The CDR3 protein is CASSVPKDTQYF. As DNA, the CDR3 is TGCGCCAGCAGCGTCCCAAAAGATACGCAGTATTTT. Full variable domain (remainder filled in from reference TRBV5-1 and TRBJ2-3): KAGVTQTPRYLIKTRGQQVTLSCSPISGHRSVSWYQQTPGQGLQFLFEYFSETQRNKGNFPGRFSGRQFSNSRSEMNVSTLELGDSALYLCASSVPKDTQYFGPGTRLTVL.

The chain has TRBV5-1 and TRBJ1-5, with a tentative D call TRBD1 (5 bases). This CDR3 region has 15 residues. The V gene lost 0 bases and the J gene lost 0 bases, with 7 bases spanning the gap. The germline V gene has CDR1 SGHRS and CDR2 YFSETQ. The CDR3 nucleotides read TGCGCCAGCAGCTTGGGGGACTATAGCAATCAGCCCCAGCATTTT. Its protein is CASSLGDYSNQPQHF. The full variable domain, with the rest looked up from reference TRBV5-1 and TRBJ1-5, is KAGVTQTPRYLIKTRGQQVTLSCSPISGHRSVSWYQQTPGQGLQFLFEYFSETQRNKGNFPGRFSGRQFSNSRSEMNVSTLELGDSALYLCASSLGDYSNQPQHFGDGTRLSIL.

The V call is TRBV3-1 (or the pseudogene TRBV3-2), the J call TRBJ2-3; D gene uncertain. The V and J ends lost 4 bases and 6 bases respectively, with 8 bases between them. This CDR3 contains 12 residues. Germline V lookup: CDR1 LGHDT, CDR2 YNNKEL (reference sequence). CDR3 sequence: CASSPGPDTQYF. DNA for the CDR3: TGTGCCAGCAGCCCAGGACCGGATACGCAGTATTTT.

Of note for this clone: This specimen includes other DNA sequences encoding the same CDR3. The V call is TRBV7-2, the J call TRBJ1-2; 8 nucleotides match TRBD1. Germline loops: CDR1 SGHTA, CDR2 FQGNSA. Losses at the gene ends were 5 bases for V and 3 bases for J; bases not matched to a gene: 2. The CDR3 has 13 residues. The CDR3 spells CASSPDRDYGYTF. CDR3 sequence (DNA): TGTGCCAGCAGCCCGGACAGGGACTATGGCTACACCTTC. The variable domain in full, with the rest retrieved from reference TRBV7-2 and TRBJ1-2, is GAGVSQSPSNKVTEKGKDVELRCDPISGHTALYWYRQSLGQGLEFLIYFQGNSAPDKSGLPSDRFSAERTGGSVSTLTIQRTQQEDSAVYLCASSPDRDYGYTFGSGTRLTVV.